This T cell receptor (beta chain) was sequenced for a study of cytomegalovirus exposure and HLA in healthy donors. Findings and caveats of the study: Likely technical artifact: a cluster of highly shared sequence variants. According to an earlier analysis, most TCR beta V segments yielded productive rearrangements about 90% or about 30% of the time. Using a false discovery rate of 0.05, a later analysis showed that around 16,000 TCR beta sequences were associated with HLA alleles. In terms of immune exposure information, only CMV serostatus was available.

Remarks on this clone: As yet, its antigen is unknown.

Use of 60 Vbeta and 13 Jbeta primers characterized the PCR. Method: immunoSEQ multiplex PCR; TCRdb's copy keeps in-frame clones and lacks some. The data show 240,000 or so clones, with approximately 81% seen just once and less than 8.5% held by the top ten. Specimen: PBMCs. The source is a woman between 55 and 75 years old in good health and CMV-seropositive.

The CDR3 is CASSLSYSGYTF. CDR3 DNA: TGTGCCAGCAGTTTATCCTACAGTGGCTACACCTTC. The rearrangement uses TRBV28 and TRBJ1-2, with D uncertain. Trimming pared 1 base from V and 7 bases from J, leaving 7 bases between. This CDR3 comprises 12 residues. Germline values: CDR1 MDHEN, CDR2 SYDVKM.